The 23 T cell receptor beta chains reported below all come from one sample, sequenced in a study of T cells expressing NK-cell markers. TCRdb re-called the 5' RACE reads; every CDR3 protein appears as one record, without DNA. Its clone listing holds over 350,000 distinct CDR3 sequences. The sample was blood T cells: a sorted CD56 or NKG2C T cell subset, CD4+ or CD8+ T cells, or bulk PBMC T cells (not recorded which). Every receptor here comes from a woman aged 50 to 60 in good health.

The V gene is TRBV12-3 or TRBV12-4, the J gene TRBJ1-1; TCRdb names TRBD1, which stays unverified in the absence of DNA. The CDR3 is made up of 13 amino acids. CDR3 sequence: CASSFKRGAEAFF.

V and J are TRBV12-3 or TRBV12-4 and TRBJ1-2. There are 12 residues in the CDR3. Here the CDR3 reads CASKNSLYGYTF.

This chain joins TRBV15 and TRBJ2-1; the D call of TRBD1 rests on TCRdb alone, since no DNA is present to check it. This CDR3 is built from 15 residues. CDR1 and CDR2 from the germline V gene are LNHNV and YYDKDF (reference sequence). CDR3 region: CATSPALGPYNEQFF.

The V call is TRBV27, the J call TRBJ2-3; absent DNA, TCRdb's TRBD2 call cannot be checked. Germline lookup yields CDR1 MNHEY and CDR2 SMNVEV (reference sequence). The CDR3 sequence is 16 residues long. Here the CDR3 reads CASSFAGGGSTDTQYF.

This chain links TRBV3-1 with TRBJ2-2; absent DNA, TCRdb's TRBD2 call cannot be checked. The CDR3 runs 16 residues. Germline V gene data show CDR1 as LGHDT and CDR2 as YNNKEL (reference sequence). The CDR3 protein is CASSQAGTSHTGELFF.

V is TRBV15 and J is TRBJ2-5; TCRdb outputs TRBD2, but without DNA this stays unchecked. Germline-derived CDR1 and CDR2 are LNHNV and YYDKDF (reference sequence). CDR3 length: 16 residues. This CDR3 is CATSRESPSRGETQYF.

This chain's CDR3 is CASHQWNAGASGELFF. The rearrangement uses TRBV13 and TRBJ2-2; TCRdb proposes TRBD2, but this gene call is untestable without DNA. The CDR3 sequence is 16 residues long. Germline values: CDR1 PRHDT, CDR2 FYEKMQ (reference sequence).

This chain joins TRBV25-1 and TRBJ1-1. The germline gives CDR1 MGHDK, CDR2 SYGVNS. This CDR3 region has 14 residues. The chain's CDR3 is CASSDSDHGTEAFF.

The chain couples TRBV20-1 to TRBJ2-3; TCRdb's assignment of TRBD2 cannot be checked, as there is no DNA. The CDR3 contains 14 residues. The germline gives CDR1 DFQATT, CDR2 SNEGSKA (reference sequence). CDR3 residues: CSAPAARSTDTQYF.

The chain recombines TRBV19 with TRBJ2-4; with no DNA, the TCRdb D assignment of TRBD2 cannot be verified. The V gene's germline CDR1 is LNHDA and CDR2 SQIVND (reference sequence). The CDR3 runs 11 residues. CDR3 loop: CASSALGFLYF.

The chain's CDR3 is CAWSHGRVTEAFF. The chain recombines TRBV30 with TRBJ1-1. The CDR3 is 13 residues long. The germline V gene has CDR1 GTSNPN and CDR2 SVGIG (reference sequence).

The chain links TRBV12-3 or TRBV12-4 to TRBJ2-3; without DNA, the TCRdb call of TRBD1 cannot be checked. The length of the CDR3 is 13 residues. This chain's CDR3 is CASSGARTDTQYF.

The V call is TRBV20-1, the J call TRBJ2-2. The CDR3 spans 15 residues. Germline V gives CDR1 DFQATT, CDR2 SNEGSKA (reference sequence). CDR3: CSARAPQGVIGELFF.

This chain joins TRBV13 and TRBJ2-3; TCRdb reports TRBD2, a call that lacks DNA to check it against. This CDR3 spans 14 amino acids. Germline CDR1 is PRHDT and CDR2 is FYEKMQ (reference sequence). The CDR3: CASSRTPSTDTQYF.

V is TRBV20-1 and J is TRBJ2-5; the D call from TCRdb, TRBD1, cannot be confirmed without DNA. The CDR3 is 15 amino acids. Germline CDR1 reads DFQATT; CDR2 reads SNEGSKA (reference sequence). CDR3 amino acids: CSAETETLSRGTQYF.

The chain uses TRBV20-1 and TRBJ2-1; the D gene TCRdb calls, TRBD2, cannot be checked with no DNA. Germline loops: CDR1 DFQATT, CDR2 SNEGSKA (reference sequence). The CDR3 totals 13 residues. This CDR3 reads CSTRLAGVLEQFF.

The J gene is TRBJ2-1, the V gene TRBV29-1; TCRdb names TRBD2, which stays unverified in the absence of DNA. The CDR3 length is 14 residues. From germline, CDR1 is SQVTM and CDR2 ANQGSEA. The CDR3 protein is CSVGTSALYNEQFF.

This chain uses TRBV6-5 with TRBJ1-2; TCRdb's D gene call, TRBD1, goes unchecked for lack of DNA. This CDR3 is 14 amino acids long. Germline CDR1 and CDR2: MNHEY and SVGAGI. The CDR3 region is CASSLRGRSYGYTF.

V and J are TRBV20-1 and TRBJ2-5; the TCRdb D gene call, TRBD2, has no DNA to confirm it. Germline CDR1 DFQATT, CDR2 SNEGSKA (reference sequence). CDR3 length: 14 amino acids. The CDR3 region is CSAAGGHREETQYF.

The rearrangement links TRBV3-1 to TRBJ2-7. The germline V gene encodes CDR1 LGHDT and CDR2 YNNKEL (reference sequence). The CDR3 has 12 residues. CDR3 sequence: CASSQGLDEQYF.

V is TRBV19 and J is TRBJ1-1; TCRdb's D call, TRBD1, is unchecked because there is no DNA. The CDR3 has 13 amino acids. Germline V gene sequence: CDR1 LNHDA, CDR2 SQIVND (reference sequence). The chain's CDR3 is CASTPLRSTEAFF. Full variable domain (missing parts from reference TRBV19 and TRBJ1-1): DGGITQSPKYLFRKEGQNVTLSCEQNLNHDAMYWYRQDPGQGLRLIYYSQIVNDFQKGDIAEGYSVSREKKESFPLTVTSAQKNPTAFYLCASTPLRSTEAFFGQGTRLTVV.

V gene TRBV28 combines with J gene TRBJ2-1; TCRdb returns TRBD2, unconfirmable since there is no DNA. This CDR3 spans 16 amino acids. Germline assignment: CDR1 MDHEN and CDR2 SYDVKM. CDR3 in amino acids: CASSFQLGRLYNEQFF.

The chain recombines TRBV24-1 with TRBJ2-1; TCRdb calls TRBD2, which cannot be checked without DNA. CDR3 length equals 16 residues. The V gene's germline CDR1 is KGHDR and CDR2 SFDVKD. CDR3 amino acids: CATSDALAGKYNEQFF.